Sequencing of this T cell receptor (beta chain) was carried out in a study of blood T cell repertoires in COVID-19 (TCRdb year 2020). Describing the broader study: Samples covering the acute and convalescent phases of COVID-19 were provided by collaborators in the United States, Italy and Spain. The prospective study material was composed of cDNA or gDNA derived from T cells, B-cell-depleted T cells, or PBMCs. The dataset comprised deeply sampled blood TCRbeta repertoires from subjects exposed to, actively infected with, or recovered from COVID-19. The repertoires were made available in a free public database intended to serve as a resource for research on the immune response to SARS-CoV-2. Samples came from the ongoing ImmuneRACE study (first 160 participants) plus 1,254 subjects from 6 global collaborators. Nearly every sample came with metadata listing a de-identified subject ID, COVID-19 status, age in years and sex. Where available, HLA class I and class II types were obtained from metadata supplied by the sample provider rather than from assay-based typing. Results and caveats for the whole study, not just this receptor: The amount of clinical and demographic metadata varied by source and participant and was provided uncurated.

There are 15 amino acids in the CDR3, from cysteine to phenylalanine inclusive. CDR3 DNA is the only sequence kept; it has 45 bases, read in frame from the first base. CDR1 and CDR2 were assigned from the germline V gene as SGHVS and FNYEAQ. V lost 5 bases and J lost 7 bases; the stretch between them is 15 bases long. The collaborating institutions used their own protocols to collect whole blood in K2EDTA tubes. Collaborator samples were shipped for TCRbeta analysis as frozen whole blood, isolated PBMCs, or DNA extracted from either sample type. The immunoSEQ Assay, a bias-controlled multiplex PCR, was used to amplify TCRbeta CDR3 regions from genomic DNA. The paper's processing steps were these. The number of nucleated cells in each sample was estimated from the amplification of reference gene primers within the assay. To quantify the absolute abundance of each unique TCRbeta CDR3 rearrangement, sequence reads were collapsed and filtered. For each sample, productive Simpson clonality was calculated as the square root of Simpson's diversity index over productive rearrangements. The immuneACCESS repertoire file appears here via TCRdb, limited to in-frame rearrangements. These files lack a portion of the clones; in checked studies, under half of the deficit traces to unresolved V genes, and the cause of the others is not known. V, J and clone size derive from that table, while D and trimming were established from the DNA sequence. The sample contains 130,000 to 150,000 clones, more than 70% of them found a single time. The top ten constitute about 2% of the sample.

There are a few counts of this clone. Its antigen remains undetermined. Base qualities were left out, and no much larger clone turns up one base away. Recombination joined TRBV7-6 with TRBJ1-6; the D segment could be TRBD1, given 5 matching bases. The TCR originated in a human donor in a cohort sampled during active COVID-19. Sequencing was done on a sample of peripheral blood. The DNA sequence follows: TGTGCCAGCAGCCCGGCGGGGGAACCCAATTCACCCCTCCACTTT. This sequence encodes CASSPAGEPNSPLHF. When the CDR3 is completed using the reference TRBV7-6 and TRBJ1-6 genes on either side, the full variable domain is GAGVSQSPRYKVTKRGQDVALRCDPISGHVSLYWYRQALGQGPEFLTYFNYEAQQDKSGLPNDRFSAERPEGSISTLTIQRTEQRDSAMYRCASSPAGEPNSPLHFGNGTRLTVT.